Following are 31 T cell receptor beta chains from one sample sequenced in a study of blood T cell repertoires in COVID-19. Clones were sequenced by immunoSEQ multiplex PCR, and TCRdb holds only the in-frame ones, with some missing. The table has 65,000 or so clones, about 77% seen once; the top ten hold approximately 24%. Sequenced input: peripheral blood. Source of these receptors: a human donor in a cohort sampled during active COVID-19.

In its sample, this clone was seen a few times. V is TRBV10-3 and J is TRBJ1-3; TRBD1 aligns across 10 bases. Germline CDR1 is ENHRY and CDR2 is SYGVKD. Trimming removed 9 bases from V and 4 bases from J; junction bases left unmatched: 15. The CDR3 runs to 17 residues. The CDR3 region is CAIASSVGTGVGNTIYF. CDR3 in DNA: TGTGCCATAGCCTCATCGGTCGGGACAGGGGTGGGAAACACCATATATTTT.

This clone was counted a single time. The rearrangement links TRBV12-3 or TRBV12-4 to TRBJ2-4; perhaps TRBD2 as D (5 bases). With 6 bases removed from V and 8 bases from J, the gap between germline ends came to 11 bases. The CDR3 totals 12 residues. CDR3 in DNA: TGTGCCAGCAGCCGGGGAGAATACATTCAGTACTTC. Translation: CASSRGEYIQYF.

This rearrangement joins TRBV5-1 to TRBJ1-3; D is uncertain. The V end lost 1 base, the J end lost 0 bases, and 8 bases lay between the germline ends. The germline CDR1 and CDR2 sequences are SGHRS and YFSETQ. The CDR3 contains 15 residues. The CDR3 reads CASSLTGFSGNTIYF. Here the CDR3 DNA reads TGCGCCAGCAGCTTGACGGGGTTCTCTGGAAACACCATATATTTT.

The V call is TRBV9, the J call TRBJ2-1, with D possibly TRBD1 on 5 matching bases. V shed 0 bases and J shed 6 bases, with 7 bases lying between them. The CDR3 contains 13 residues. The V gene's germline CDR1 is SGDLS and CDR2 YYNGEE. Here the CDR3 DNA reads TGTGCCAGCAGCGTAGCAGGGCTCAATGAGCAGTTCTTC. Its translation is CASSVAGLNEQFF.

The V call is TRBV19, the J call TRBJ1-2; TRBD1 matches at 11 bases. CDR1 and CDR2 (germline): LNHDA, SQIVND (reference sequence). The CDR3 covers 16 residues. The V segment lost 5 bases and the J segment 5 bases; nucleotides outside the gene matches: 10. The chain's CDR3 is CASSPGTGGSRYGYTF. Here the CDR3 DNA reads TGTGCCAGTAGTCCCGGGACAGGGGGTTCTCGTTATGGCTACACCTTC.

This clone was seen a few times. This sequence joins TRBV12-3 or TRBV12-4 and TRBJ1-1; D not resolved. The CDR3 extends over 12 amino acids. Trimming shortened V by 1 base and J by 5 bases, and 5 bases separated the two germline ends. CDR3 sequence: CASSLVRTEAFF. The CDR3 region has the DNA TGTGCCAGCAGTTTAGTACGGACTGAAGCTTTCTTT.

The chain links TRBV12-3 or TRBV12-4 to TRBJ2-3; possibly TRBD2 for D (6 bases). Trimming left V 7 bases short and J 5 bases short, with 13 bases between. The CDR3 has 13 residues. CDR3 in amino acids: CASTPRGGDTQYF. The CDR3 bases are TGTGCCAGCACCCCGCGGGGAGGAGATACGCAGTATTTT.

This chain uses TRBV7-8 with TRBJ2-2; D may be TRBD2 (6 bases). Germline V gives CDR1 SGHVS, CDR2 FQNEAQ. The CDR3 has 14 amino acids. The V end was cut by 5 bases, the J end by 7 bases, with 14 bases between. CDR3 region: CASSLRDLDGELFF. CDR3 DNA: TGTGCCAGCAGCCTCCGGGACTTGGACGGGGAGCTGTTTTTT.

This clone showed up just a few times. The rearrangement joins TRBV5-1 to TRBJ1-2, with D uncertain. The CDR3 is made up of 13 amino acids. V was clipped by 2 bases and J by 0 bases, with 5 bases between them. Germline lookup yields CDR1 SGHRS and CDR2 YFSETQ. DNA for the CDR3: TGCGCCAGCAGCTTACAGTCTAACTATGGCTACACCTTC. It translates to CASSLQSNYGYTF.

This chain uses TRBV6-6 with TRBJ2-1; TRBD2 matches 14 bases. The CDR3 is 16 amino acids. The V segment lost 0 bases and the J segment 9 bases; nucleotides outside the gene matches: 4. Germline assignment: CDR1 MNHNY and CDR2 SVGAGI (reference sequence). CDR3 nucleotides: TGTGCCAGCAGTTACTCGGGACTAGCGGGGGAGGGTGAGCAGTTCTTC. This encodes CASSYSGLAGEGEQFF.

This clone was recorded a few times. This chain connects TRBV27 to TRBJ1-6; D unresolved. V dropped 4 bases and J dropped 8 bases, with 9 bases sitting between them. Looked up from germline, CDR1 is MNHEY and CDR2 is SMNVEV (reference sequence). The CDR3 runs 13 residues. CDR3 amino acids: CASSWAVDSPLHF. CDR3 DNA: TGTGCCAGCAGTTGGGCTGTGGATTCACCCCTCCACTTT.

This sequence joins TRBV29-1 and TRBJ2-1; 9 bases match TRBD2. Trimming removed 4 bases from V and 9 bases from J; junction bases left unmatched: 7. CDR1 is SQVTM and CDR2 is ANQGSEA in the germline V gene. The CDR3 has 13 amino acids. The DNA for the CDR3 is TGCAGCGTTGTAAGTAGCGGGGGTACTGAGCAGTTCTTC. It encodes CSVVSSGGTEQFF.

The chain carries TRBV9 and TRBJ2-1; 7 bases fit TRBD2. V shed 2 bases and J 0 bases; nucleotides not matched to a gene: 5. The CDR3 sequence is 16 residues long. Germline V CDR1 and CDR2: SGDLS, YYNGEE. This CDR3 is CASSVSRGFSYNEQFF. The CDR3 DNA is TGTGCCAGCAGCGTTTCGCGGGGGTTCTCCTACAATGAGCAGTTCTTC.

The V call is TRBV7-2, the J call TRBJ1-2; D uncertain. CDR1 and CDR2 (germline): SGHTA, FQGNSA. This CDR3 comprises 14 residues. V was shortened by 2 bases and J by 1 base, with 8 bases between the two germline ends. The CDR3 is CASSLSPYNYGYTF. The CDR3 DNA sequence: TGTGCCAGCAGCTTATCCCCTTATAACTATGGCTACACCTTC.

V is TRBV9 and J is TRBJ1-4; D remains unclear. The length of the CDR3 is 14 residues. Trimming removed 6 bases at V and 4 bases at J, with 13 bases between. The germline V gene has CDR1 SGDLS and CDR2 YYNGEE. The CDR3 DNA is TGTGCCAGCAATCAAGGAGTTCTTAATGAAAAACTGTTTTTT. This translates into CASNQGVLNEKLFF.

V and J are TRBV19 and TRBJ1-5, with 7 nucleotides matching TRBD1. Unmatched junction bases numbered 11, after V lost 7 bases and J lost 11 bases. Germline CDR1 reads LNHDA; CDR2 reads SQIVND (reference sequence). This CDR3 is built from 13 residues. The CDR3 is CASTSGQALAQHF. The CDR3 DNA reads TGTGCCAGTACCTCAGGACAGGCCTTAGCCCAGCATTTT.

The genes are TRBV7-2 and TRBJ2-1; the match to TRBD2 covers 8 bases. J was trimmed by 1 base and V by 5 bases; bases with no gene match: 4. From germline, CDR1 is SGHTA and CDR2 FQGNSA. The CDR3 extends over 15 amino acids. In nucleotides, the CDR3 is TGTGCCAGCAGCGCGGGACTAGGGTCCTACAATGAGCAGTTCTTC. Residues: CASSAGLGSYNEQFF.

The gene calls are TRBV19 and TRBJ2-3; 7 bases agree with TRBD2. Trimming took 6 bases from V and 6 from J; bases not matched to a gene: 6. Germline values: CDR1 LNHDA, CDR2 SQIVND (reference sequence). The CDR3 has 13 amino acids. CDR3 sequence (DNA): TGTGCCAGTAGCACCTCGGGAGGCGATACGCAGTATTTT. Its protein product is CASSTSGGDTQYF.

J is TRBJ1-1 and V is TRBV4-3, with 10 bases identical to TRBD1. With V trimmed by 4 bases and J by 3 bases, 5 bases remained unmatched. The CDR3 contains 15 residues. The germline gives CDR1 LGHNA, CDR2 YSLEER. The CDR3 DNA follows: TGCGCCAGCAGCCGGTCGACAGGGGGCTACACTGAAGCTTTCTTT. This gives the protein CASSRSTGGYTEAFF.

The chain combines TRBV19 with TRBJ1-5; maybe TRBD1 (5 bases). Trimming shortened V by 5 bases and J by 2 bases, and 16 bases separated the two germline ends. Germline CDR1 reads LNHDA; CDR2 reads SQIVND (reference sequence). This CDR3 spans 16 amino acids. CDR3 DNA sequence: TGTGCCAGTAGTGTCGGGACTCTCGCGGGCAATCAGCCCCAGCATTTT. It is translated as CASSVGTLAGNQPQHF. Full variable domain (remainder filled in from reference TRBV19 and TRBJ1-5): DGGITQSPKYLFRKEGQNVTLSCEQNLNHDAMYWYRQDPGQGLRLIYYSQIVNDFQKGDIAEGYSVSREKKESFPLTVTSAQKNPTAFYLCASSVGTLAGNQPQHFGDGTRLSIL.

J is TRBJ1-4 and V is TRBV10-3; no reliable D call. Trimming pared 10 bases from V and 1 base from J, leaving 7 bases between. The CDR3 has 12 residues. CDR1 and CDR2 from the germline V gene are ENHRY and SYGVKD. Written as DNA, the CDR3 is TGTGCCACAGGCGTAACTAATGAAAAACTGTTTTTT. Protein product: CATGVTNEKLFF.

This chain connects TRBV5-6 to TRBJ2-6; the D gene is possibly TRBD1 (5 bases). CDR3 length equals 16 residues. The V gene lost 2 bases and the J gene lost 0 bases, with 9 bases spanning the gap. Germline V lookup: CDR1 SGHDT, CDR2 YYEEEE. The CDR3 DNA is TGTGCCAGCAGCTTAACAGGTTCCTCTGGGGCCAACGTCCTGACTTTC. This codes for CASSLTGSSGANVLTF. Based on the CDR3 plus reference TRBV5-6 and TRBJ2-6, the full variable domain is DAGVTQSPTHLIKTRGQQVTLRCSPKSGHDTVSWYQQALGQGPQFIFQYYEEEERQRGNFPDRFSGHQFPNYSSELNVNALLLGDSALYLCASSLTGSSGANVLTFGAGSRLTVL.

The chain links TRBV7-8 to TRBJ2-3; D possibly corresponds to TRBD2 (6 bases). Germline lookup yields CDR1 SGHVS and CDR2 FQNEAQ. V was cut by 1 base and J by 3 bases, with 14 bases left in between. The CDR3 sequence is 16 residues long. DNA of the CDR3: TGTGCCAGCAGCTTAGACCTGGGCAGCGGGACAGATACGCAGTATTTT. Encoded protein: CASSLDLGSGTDTQYF.

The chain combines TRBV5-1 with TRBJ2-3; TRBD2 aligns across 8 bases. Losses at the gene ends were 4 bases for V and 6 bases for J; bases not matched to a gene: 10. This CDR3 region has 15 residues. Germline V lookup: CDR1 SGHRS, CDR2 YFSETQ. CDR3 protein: CASSLGRAIRDTQYF. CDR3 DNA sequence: TGCGCCAGCAGCCTCGGGAGGGCAATCAGGGATACGCAGTATTTT.

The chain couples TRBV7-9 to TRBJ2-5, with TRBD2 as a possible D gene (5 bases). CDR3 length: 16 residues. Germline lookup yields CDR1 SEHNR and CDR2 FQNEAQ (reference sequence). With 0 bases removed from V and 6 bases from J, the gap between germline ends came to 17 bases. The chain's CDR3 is CASSLAKDRRMKTQYF. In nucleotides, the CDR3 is TGTGCCAGCAGCTTAGCTAAGGACCGGAGGATGAAGACCCAGTACTTC. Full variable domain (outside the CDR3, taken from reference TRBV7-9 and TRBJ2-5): DTGVSQNPRHKITKRGQNVTFRCDPISEHNRLYWYRQTLGQGPEFLTYFQNEAQLEKSRLLSDRFSAERPKGSFSTLEIQRTEQGDSAMYLCASSLAKDRRMKTQYFGPGTRLLVL.

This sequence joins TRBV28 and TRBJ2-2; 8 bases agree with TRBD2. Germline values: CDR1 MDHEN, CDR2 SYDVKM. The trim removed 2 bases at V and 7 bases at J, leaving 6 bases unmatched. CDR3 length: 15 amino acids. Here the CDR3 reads CASSLGTSGNGELFF. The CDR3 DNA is TGTGCCAGCAGTTTAGGTACTAGCGGAAACGGGGAGCTGTTTTTT.

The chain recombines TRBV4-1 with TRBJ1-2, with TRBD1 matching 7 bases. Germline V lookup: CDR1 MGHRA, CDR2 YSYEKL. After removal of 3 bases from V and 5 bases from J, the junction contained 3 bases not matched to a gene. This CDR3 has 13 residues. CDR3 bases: TGCGCCAGCAGCCAGGAACAGGGGTATGGCTACACCTTC. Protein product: CASSQEQGYGYTF.

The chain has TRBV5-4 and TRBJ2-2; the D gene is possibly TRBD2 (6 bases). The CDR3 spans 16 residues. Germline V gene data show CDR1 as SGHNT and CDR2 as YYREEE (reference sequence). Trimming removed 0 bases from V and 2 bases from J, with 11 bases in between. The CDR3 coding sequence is TGTGCCAGCAGCTTGGCCAAGGGGACTAACACCGGGGAGCTGTTTTTT. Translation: CASSLAKGTNTGELFF. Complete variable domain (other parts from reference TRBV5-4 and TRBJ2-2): ETGVTQSPTHLIKTRGQQVTLRCSSQSGHNTVSWYQQALGQGPQFIFQYYREEENGRGNFPPRFSGLQFPNYSSELNVNALELDDSALYLCASSLAKGTNTGELFFGEGSRLTVL.

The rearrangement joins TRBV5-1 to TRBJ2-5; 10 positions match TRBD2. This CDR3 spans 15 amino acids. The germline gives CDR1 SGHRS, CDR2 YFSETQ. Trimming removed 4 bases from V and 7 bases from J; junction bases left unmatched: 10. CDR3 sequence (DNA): TGCGCCAGCAGCAAAATAGCGGGAGGCGGCGGGACCCAGTACTTC. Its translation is CASSKIAGGGGTQYF.

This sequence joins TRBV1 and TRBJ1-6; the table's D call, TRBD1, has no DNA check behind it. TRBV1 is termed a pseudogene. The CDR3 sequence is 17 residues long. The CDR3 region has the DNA TGCACCAGCAGCCAAGGGACAGGGCAAATTGCTAATTCACCCCTCCACTTT. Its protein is CTSSQGTGQIANSPLHF.

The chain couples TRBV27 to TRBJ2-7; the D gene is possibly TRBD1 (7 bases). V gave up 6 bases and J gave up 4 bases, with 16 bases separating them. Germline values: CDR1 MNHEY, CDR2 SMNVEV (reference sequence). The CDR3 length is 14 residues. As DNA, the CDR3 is TGTGCCAGCAGACCAGGGGGGCGGGGATACGAGCAGTACTTC. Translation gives CASRPGGRGYEQYF.